This T cell receptor beta chain was profiled in a study of control samples from healthy donors and cancer patients. Clones were sequenced by immunoSEQ multiplex PCR, and TCRdb holds only the in-frame ones, with some missing. The table lists around 140,000 clones, more than 85% of them singletons, with approximately 3.2% in the top ten. The CDR3 is 13 amino acids. Germline V gives CDR1 LGHDT, CDR2 YNNKEL (reference sequence). V was shortened by 0 bases and J by 4 bases, with 5 bases between the two germline ends. This sequence originates from a man aged 25 to 40 in good health. V is TRBV3-1 (or the pseudogene TRBV3-2) and J is TRBJ2-3; D gene ambiguous. Sequences were obtained from blood. The CDR3 is CASSQDDADTQYF. CDR3 nucleotide sequence: TGTGCCAGCAGCCAAGACGACGCAGATACGCAGTATTTT.